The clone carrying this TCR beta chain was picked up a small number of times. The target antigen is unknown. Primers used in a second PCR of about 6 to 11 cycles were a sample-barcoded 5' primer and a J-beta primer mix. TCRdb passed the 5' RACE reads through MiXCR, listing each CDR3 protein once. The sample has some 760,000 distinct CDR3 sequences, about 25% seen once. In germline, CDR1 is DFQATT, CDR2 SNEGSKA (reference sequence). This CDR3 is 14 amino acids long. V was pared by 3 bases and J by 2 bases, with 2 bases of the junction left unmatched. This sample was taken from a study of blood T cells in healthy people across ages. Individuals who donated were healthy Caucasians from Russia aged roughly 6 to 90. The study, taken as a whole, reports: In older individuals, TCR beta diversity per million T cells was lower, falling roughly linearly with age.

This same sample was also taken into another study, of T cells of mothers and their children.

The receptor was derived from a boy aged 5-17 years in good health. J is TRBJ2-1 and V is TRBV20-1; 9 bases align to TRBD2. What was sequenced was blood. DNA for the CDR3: TGCAGTGCTAGCCCTAGCGGGGCCTACAATGAGCAGTTCTTC. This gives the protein CSASPSGAYNEQFF.